These 26 T cell receptor beta chains were all obtained from the same sample, sequenced in a study of cytotoxic CD8 clonotypes in ibrutinib-treated CLL. The method was immunoSEQ multiplex PCR; TCRdb's version includes in-frame clones alone and lacks a portion of them. The sample carries 250,000 to 350,000 clones, roughly three quarters recorded once. This specimen consisted of PBMCs, obtained at disease progression, from a patient treated with ibrutinib. The receptor source for this set is a human donor with chronic lymphocytic leukemia.

This clone was observed a handful of times. The chain is built from TRBV18 and TRBJ1-2, with 8 bases lining up with TRBD1. The CDR3 is 19 amino acids. With 3 bases clipped from V and 3 bases from J, the junction kept 18 bases outside the gene matches. Germline V gives CDR1 KGHSH, CDR2 LQKENI. The CDR3 protein is CASSPIPGQASYAHYGYTF. In DNA form, the CDR3 reads TGTGCCAGCTCACCGATTCCGGGACAGGCCTCCTATGCACACTATGGCTACACCTTC. Full variable domain (rest looked up from reference TRBV18 and TRBJ1-2): NAGVMQNPRHLVRRRGQEARLRCSPMKGHSHVYWYRQLPEEGLKFMVYLQKENIIDESGMPKERFSAEFPKEGPSILRIQQVVRGDSAAYFCASSPIPGQASYAHYGYTFGSGTRLTVV.

This clone came up a few times. V gene TRBV4-3 combines with J gene TRBJ1-1; D is unclear. Trimming shortened V by 1 base and J by 0 bases, and 9 bases separated the two germline ends. This CDR3 comprises 15 residues. Looked up from germline, CDR1 is LGHNA and CDR2 is YSLEER. The CDR3: CASSQGRIMNTEAFF. As DNA, the CDR3 is TGCGCCAGCAGCCAAGGACGGATAATGAACACTGAAGCTTTCTTT.

This clone appeared a few times. The CDR3: CASSTRGRGYTF. DNA for the CDR3: TGTGCCAGCAGCACCCGGGGAAGGGGCTACACCTTC. The gene calls are TRBV9 and TRBJ1-2, with unresolved D. Germline V gene data show CDR1 as SGDLS and CDR2 as YYNGEE. V lost 4 bases and J 8 bases, leaving 12 bases between the germline ends. CDR3 length equals 12 residues. Using reference TRBV9 and TRBJ1-2 for the parts outside the CDR3, the full variable domain is DSGVTQTPKHLITATGQRVTLRCSPRSGDLSVYWYQQSLDQGLQFLIQYYNGEERAKGNILERFSAQQFPDLHSELNLSSLELGDSALYFCASSTRGRGYTFGSGTRLTVV.

The chain recombines TRBV28 with TRBJ2-5; D perhaps matches TRBD2 (5 bases). Trimming left V 3 bases short and J 0 bases short, with 11 bases between. Germline assignment: CDR1 MDHEN and CDR2 SYDVKM. The CDR3 has 15 amino acids. DNA of the CDR3: TGTGCCAGCAGTTTTCAACTAGGCCACCAAGAGACCCAGTACTTC. Protein product: CASSFQLGHQETQYF.

V is TRBV9 and J is TRBJ2-3; 8 bases line up with TRBD1. Germline CDR1 is SGDLS and CDR2 is YYNGEE. After removal of 3 bases from V and 3 bases from J, the junction contained 3 bases not matched to a gene. This CDR3 is 14 amino acids long. CDR3 region: CASSGQGWTDTQYF. The CDR3 coding sequence is TGTGCCAGCAGCGGACAGGGGTGGACAGATACGCAGTATTTT.

The V call is TRBV11-2, the J call TRBJ2-7; D uncertain. V was cut by 3 bases and J by 6 bases, with 12 bases left in between. This CDR3 is built from 13 residues. The germline V gene encodes CDR1 SGHAT and CDR2 FQNNGV. The CDR3 sequence: CASSLGSVGEQYF. In DNA, the CDR3 is TGTGCCAGCAGCTTGGGTAGTGTTGGCGAGCAGTACTTC. Combining the CDR3 with reference TRBV11-2 and TRBJ2-7 gives the whole variable domain EAGVAQSPRYKIIEKRQSVAFWCNPISGHATLYWYQQILGQGPKLLIQFQNNGVVDDSQLPKDRFSAERLKGVDSTLKIQPAKLEDSAVYLCASSLGSVGEQYFGPGTRLTVT.

This chain uses TRBV29-1 with TRBJ2-7, with TRBD2 matching over 12 bases. CDR3 length: 14 residues. Germline CDR1 SQVTM, CDR2 ANQGSEA. V shed 1 base and J 4 bases; nucleotides not matched to a gene: 2. The CDR3 spells CSVEGGTSGYEQYF. CDR3 DNA: TGCAGCGTTGAAGGAGGGACTAGCGGGTACGAGCAGTACTTC.

The chain employs TRBV7-9 and TRBJ2-1; D is perhaps TRBD1 (5 bases). The CDR3 runs to 13 residues. The germline V gene encodes CDR1 SEHNR and CDR2 FQNEAQ (reference sequence). V lost 6 bases to trimming and J lost 4 bases, with 10 bases between them. This chain's CDR3 is CASSLRQYNEQFF. In DNA, the CDR3 is TGTGCCAGCAGTCTCAGACAGTACAATGAGCAGTTCTTC.

The V call is TRBV27, the J call TRBJ1-5; D not resolved. The CDR3 totals 14 residues. V shed 3 bases and J shed 0 bases, with 6 bases lying between them. Germline assignment: CDR1 MNHEY and CDR2 SMNVEV (reference sequence). The CDR3 loop reads CASSLRYSNQPQHF. The CDR3 DNA sequence: TGTGCCAGCAGTTTGCGGTATAGCAATCAGCCCCAGCATTTT.

The rearrangement uses TRBV5-1 and TRBJ2-3; the D gene is possibly TRBD2 (6 bases). This CDR3 has 16 residues. Germline CDR1 reads SGHRS; CDR2 reads YFSETQ. V shed 2 bases and J shed 4 bases, with 17 bases lying between them. This CDR3 reads CASSFFTRGLPDTQYF. As DNA, the CDR3 is TGCGCCAGCAGCTTTTTTACGCGGGGTTTACCAGATACGCAGTATTTT.

The V call is TRBV5-1, the J call TRBJ2-3; D ambiguous. The germline CDR1 and CDR2 sequences are SGHRS and YFSETQ. V dropped 0 bases and J dropped 1 base, with 15 bases sitting between them. The CDR3 runs 17 residues. CDR3 sequence: CASSLGDHSLGTDTQYF. The CDR3 DNA reads TGCGCCAGCAGCTTGGGAGACCATTCCCTGGGCACAGATACGCAGTATTTT. Full variable domain (remainder filled in from reference TRBV5-1 and TRBJ2-3): KAGVTQTPRYLIKTRGQQVTLSCSPISGHRSVSWYQQTPGQGLQFLFEYFSETQRNKGNFPGRFSGRQFSNSRSEMNVSTLELGDSALYLCASSLGDHSLGTDTQYFGPGTRLTVL.

The CDR3 DNA follows: TGTGCCAGTCAAGGGGCAGATACGCAGTATTTT. As protein: CASQGADTQYF. The chain has TRBV6-1 and TRBJ2-3; tentative D call: TRBD1 (5 bases). The CDR3 runs 11 residues. The germline CDR1 and CDR2 sequences are MNHNS and SASEGT. V shed 9 bases and J shed 4 bases, with 8 bases lying between them.

This chain joins TRBV2 and TRBJ2-7, with D perhaps TRBD2 (6 bases). Trimming left V 6 bases short and J 3 bases short, with 15 bases between. This CDR3 is 14 amino acids long. CDR1 SNHLY and CDR2 FYNNEI come from the germline V gene. CDR3 sequence: CASRDPGLNYEQYF. CDR3 bases: TGTGCCAGCAGGGACCCGGGACTGAACTACGAGCAGTACTTC.

The rearrangement uses TRBV5-1 and TRBJ1-6; D is uncertain. V shed 7 bases and J shed 6 bases, with 8 bases lying between them. Germline V gene sequence: CDR1 SGHRS, CDR2 YFSETQ. The CDR3 sequence is 12 residues long. CDR3 in DNA: TGCGCCAGCTCCTCTTTTAATTCACCCCTCCACTTT. Translation: CASSSFNSPLHF. The complete variable domain, with remaining parts taken from reference TRBV5-1 and TRBJ1-6, reads KAGVTQTPRYLIKTRGQQVTLSCSPISGHRSVSWYQQTPGQGLQFLFEYFSETQRNKGNFPGRFSGRQFSNSRSEMNVSTLELGDSALYLCASSSFNSPLHFGNGTRLTVT.

V gene TRBV28 combines with J gene TRBJ1-1; D is unresolved. Germline assignment: CDR1 MDHEN and CDR2 SYDVKM. V was clipped by 10 bases and J by 6 bases, with 9 bases between them. CDR3 length equals 10 residues. The DNA of the CDR3 is TGTGCCACCGTAGAGGCTGAAGCTTTCTTT. It codes for CATVEAEAFF.

V usage is TRBV25-1 and J usage is TRBJ1-1, with D possibly matching TRBD1 (5 bases). The CDR3 covers 12 residues. Germline V CDR1 and CDR2: MGHDK, SYGVNS. Trimming shortened V by 5 bases and J by 10 bases, and 14 bases separated the two germline ends. CDR3 DNA: TGTGCCAGCAGTCAAAGCGGGGGGACAGCTTTCTTT. This encodes CASSQSGGTAFF.

The V call is TRBV18, the J call TRBJ2-1; D uncertain. Germline CDR1 KGHSH, CDR2 LQKENI. The CDR3 spans 14 residues. V was shortened by 6 bases and J by 8 bases, with 17 bases between the two germline ends. CDR3 DNA: TGTGCCAGCTCCCTTCCTCCCCGTACCGATGAGCAGTTCTTC. Translating it yields CASSLPPRTDEQFF. The variable domain in full, with the rest retrieved from reference TRBV18 and TRBJ2-1, is NAGVMQNPRHLVRRRGQEARLRCSPMKGHSHVYWYRQLPEEGLKFMVYLQKENIIDESGMPKERFSAEFPKEGPSILRIQQVVRGDSAAYFCASSLPPRTDEQFFGPGTRLTVL.

J is TRBJ2-5 and V is TRBV28, with 7 bases lining up with TRBD2. In germline, CDR1 is MDHEN, CDR2 SYDVKM. This CDR3 region has 15 residues. J lost 4 bases, V lost 3 bases, and 8 bases had no gene match. In DNA form, the CDR3 reads TGTGCCAGCAGTTTCCTCCAAGCGGGAAGAGAGACCCAGTACTTC. It yields the protein CASSFLQAGRETQYF.

CDR3 in amino acids: CASSLPGPGLYEQYF. CDR3 DNA sequence: TGTGCCAGCAGCCTCCCGGGACCGGGCCTCTACGAGCAGTACTTC. J is TRBJ2-7 and V is TRBV28; D is perhaps TRBD1 or TRBD2 (5 bases each). V dropped 6 bases and J dropped 3 bases, with 18 bases sitting between them. The V gene's germline CDR1 is MDHEN and CDR2 SYDVKM. This CDR3 has 15 residues.

The V gene is TRBV15, the J gene TRBJ1-2; TRBD1 aligns across 9 bases. The CDR3 covers 16 residues. Germline V CDR1 and CDR2: LNHNV, YYDKDF (reference sequence). Losses at the gene ends were 3 bases for V and 7 bases for J; bases not matched to a gene: 12. The CDR3 DNA is TGTGCCACCAGCAGGCCGGGACAGGGACCCGCTGCTGGCTACACCTTC. Its translation is CATSRPGQGPAAGYTF.

This clone was recorded a few times. CDR3 bases: TGTGCCAGCAGTGAAATGGGCCGACTCACAGATACGCAGTATTTT. Translating it yields CASSEMGRLTDTQYF. The rearrangement uses TRBV2 and TRBJ2-3; D is unresolved. Germline CDR1 and CDR2: SNHLY and FYNNEI. The V end was cut by 2 bases, the J end by 2 bases, with 11 bases between. The CDR3 runs 15 residues.

This chain joins TRBV12-5 and TRBJ1-6; 8 positions agree with TRBD1. This CDR3 is 15 amino acids long. CDR1 is LGHNT, CDR2 FRNRAP, per germline. The V segment lost 5 bases and the J segment 7 bases; nucleotides outside the gene matches: 7. Here the CDR3 reads CASGIRTGNNSPLHF. The CDR3 DNA is TGTGCTAGTGGTATCCGGACAGGGAACAATTCACCCCTCCACTTT.

Only a few counts were recorded for this clone. This chain links TRBV18 with TRBJ1-1, with 9 bases aligning to TRBD1. Trimming cost V 2 bases and J 12 bases; bases outside gene matches: 10. This CDR3 contains 14 residues. CDR1 and CDR2 (germline): KGHSH, LQKENI. The CDR3, as DNA: TGTGCCAGCTCACCATTTGGGGACAGGGTAAGCTCTTTCTTT. It yields the protein CASSPFGDRVSSFF.

The chain is built from TRBV9 and TRBJ2-7; weak D call: TRBD2 (6 bases). The CDR3 sequence is 15 residues long. Germline V CDR1 and CDR2: SGDLS, YYNGEE. Between the trimmed V and J ends, which lost 0 bases and 2 bases, there was a span of 12 bases. DNA for the CDR3: TGTGCCAGCAGCGTAGCGTGGTCTAGCGCCTACGAGCAGTACTTC. Protein: CASSVAWSSAYEQYF.

The chain combines TRBV10-3 with TRBJ2-3; TRBD2 matches at 8 bases. This CDR3 is built from 16 residues. Germline values: CDR1 ENHRY, CDR2 SYGVKD. V was pared by 10 bases and J by 0 bases, with 12 bases of the junction left unmatched. DNA of the CDR3: TGTGCCACCTTGCAACCTTCTAGCGGGAGCACAGATACGCAGTATTTT. This encodes CATLQPSSGSTDTQYF.

The chain recombines TRBV14 with TRBJ1-2, with a tentative D call TRBD1 (5 bases). Trimming removed 2 bases from V and 8 bases from J, with 18 bases in between. The CDR3 runs to 15 residues. Germline V gives CDR1 SGHDN, CDR2 FVKESK. The CDR3 loop is CASSQRGPGMGGYTF. The CDR3, as DNA: TGTGCCAGCAGCCAAAGGGGCCCAGGGATGGGGGGCTACACCTTC.